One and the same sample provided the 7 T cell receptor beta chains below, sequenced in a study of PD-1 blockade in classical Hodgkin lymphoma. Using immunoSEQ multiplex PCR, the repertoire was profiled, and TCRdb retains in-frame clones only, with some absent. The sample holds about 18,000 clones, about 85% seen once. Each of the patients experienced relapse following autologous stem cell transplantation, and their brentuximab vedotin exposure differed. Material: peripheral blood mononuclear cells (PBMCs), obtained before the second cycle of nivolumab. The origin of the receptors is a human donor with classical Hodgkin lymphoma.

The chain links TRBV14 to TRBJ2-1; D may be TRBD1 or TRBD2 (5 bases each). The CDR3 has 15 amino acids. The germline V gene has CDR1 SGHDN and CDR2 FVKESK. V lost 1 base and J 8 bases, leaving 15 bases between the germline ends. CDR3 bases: TGTGCCAGCAGCCAAGGCGACAGCGGTTGGGATGAGCAGTTCTTC. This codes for CASSQGDSGWDEQFF.

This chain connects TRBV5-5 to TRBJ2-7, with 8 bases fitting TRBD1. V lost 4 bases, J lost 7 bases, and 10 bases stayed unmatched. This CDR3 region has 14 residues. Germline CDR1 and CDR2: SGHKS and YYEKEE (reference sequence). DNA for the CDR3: TGTGCCAGCAGCCAGTGGACAGGGTCTCGAGAGCAGTACTTC. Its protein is CASSQWTGSREQYF.

For the CDR3, the DNA is TGCGCCAGCAGCCGAAACGACAGGGGGATTGGGGCTTTCTTT. Amino acid sequence: CASSRNDRGIGAFF. The chain joins TRBV5-1 to TRBJ1-1; 9 bases are shared with TRBD1. The ends lost 4 bases at V and 11 bases at J; junction bases unmatched: 12. The CDR3 is 14 amino acids. Germline V gives CDR1 SGHRS, CDR2 YFSETQ. Looking up the rest from reference TRBV5-1 and TRBJ1-1 gives the full variable domain: KAGVTQTPRYLIKTRGQQVTLSCSPISGHRSVSWYQQTPGQGLQFLFEYFSETQRNKGNFPGRFSGRQFSNSRSEMNVSTLELGDSALYLCASSRNDRGIGAFFGQGTRLTVV.

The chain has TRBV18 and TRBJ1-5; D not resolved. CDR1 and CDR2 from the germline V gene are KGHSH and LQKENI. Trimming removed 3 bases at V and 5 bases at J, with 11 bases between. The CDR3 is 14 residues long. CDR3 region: CASSPSRADQPQHF. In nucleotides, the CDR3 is TGTGCCAGCTCACCCTCGAGGGCGGATCAGCCCCAGCATTTT.

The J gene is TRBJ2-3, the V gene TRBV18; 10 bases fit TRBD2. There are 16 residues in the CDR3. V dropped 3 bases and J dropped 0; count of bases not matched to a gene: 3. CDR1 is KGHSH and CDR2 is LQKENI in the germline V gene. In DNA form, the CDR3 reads TGTGCCAGCTCACCTAGGACTAGCGGAAGCACAGATACGCAGTATTTT. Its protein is CASSPRTSGSTDTQYF.

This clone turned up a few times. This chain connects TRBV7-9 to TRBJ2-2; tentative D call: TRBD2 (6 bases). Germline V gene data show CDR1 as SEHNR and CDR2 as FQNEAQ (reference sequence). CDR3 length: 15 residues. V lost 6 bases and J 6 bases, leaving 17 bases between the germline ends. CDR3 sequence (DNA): TGTGCCAGCAGACTTACTAGCATCGGCGCCGGGGAGCTGTTTTTT. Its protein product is CASRLTSIGAGELFF.

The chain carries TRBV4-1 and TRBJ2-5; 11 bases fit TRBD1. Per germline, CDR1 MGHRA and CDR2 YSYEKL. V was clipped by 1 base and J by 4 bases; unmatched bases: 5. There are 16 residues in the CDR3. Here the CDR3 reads CASSQGTGGFLETQYF. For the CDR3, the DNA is TGCGCCAGCAGCCAAGGGACAGGGGGCTTTCTAGAGACCCAGTACTTC.